The 11 T cell receptor beta chains in this list originate from one sample, sequenced in a study of OX40 agonist ivuxolimab in advanced cancers. The method was immunoSEQ multiplex PCR; TCRdb's version includes in-frame clones alone and lacks a portion of them. Here the sample spans about 73,000 clones, just under 90% being singletons. The material sequenced was CD4+ or CD8+ T cells sorted from blood, taken in a trial of the OX40 agonist ivuxolimab. These TCRs come from an adult with an advanced solid tumor such as melanoma, head and neck, liver or kidney cancer.

J is TRBJ2-3 and V is TRBV2; D is uncertain. Trimming removed 6 bases at V and 2 bases at J, with 6 bases between. The CDR3 contains 12 residues. Germline V gene lookup returns CDR1 SNHLY and CDR2 FYNNEI. CDR3 nucleotide sequence: TGTGCCAGCAGCACAGCCACAGATACGCAGTATTTT. It yields the protein CASSTATDTQYF.

The chain employs TRBV30 and TRBJ2-5; weak D call: TRBD1 (6 bases). CDR3 size: 12 residues. Germline loops: CDR1 GTSNPN, CDR2 SVGIG (reference sequence). Trimming took 8 bases from V and 5 from J, leaving 15 bases between them. The CDR3 nucleotides read TGTGCCAACGATAGAGGGGGTGAGACCCAGTACTTC. It codes for CANDRGGETQYF.

This clone has a single count. The J gene is TRBJ1-1, the V gene TRBV29-1, with D uncertain. Germline assignment: CDR1 SQVTM and CDR2 ANQGSEA. V lost 2 bases and J 0 bases, leaving 7 bases between the germline ends. This CDR3 is 13 amino acids long. This CDR3 is CSVERPLNTEAFF. CDR3 bases: TGCAGCGTTGAAAGGCCCTTGAACACTGAAGCTTTCTTT.

The chain couples TRBV11-2 to TRBJ2-5; no definite D call. V lost 2 bases, J lost 4 bases, and 2 bases lay in between. CDR1 is SGHAT and CDR2 is FQNNGV in the germline V gene. The CDR3 sequence is 11 residues long. CDR3 nucleotides: TGTGCCAGCAGCTTATTAGAGACCCAGTACTTC. Protein sequence: CASSLLETQYF.

The chain couples TRBV2 to TRBJ2-5; a possible D gene is TRBD1 (5 bases). The CDR3 has 14 residues. In germline, CDR1 is SNHLY, CDR2 FYNNEI. The CDR3 DNA sequence: TGTGCTTCTCAGGGCAGGGTGGTACTGGAGACCCAGTACTTC. Protein sequence: CASQGRVVLETQYF.

The rearrangement links TRBV6-5 to TRBJ2-7; 7 bases match TRBD1. Germline V gene sequence: CDR1 MNHEY, CDR2 SVGAGI. With 6 bases clipped from V and 6 bases from J, the junction kept 14 bases outside the gene matches. The CDR3 has 15 amino acids. The DNA of the CDR3 is TGTGCCAGCAGCCGGGACAGAGTTACCCCCCTCGAGCAGTACTTC. As protein: CASSRDRVTPLEQYF.

This chain joins TRBV6-5 and TRBJ2-3, with a tentative D call TRBD2 (6 bases). Trimming took off 7 bases at V and 0 bases at J, with 11 bases between the two ends. The germline gives CDR1 MNHEY, CDR2 SVGAGI. The CDR3 has 14 residues. The CDR3 region has the DNA TGTGCCAGCACCCCGGGACTTAGCACAGATACGCAGTATTTT. It is translated as CASTPGLSTDTQYF.

This clone was observed once. The rearrangement links TRBV6-1 to TRBJ2-5; 7 positions agree with TRBD2. Germline values: CDR1 MNHNS, CDR2 SASEGT. Trimming cost V 4 bases and J 5 bases; bases outside gene matches: 7. The CDR3 is made up of 14 amino acids. This chain's CDR3 is CASSVASGGETQYF. The CDR3 nucleotides read TGTGCCAGCAGTGTGGCTAGCGGAGGGGAGACCCAGTACTTC.

The chain joins TRBV5-1 to TRBJ2-2; a possible D gene is TRBD1 (6 bases). CDR1 is SGHRS, CDR2 YFSETQ, per germline. The CDR3 runs to 15 residues. Between the trimmed V and J ends, which lost 3 bases and 2 bases, there was a span of 11 bases. Here the CDR3 DNA reads TGCGCCAGCAGCTCACGGACAGTCAACACCGGGGAGCTGTTTTTT. It codes for CASSSRTVNTGELFF.

The V call is TRBV18, the J call TRBJ2-1; 10 bases match TRBD2. J lost 1 base, V lost 2 bases, and 17 bases had no gene match. The length of the CDR3 is 21 residues. Germline V CDR1 and CDR2: KGHSH, LQKENI. CDR3 sequence reads: CASSPILTSGVLSLSYNEQFF. In nucleotides, the CDR3 is TGTGCCAGCTCACCAATTTTAACTAGCGGGGTCCTCTCTCTTTCCTACAATGAGCAGTTCTTC. The full variable domain, with the rest looked up from reference TRBV18 and TRBJ2-1, is NAGVMQNPRHLVRRRGQEARLRCSPMKGHSHVYWYRQLPEEGLKFMVYLQKENIIDESGMPKERFSAEFPKEGPSILRIQQVVRGDSAAYFCASSPILTSGVLSLSYNEQFFGPGTRLTVL.

CDR3 in amino acids: CASSVGREAREQYF. The CDR3 DNA sequence: TGCGCCAGCTCCGTGGGGCGGGAGGCTCGTGAGCAGTACTTC. This chain links TRBV5-1 with TRBJ2-7; 8 bases agree with TRBD2. Losses at the gene ends were 7 bases for V and 7 bases for J; bases not matched to a gene: 13. The CDR3 consists of 14 residues. CDR1 is SGHRS and CDR2 is YFSETQ in the germline V gene.